The clone carrying this T cell receptor beta chain showed up just a few times. V was cut by 3 bases and J by 0 bases, with 9 bases left in between. Germline values: CDR1 LGHNA, CDR2 YSLEER. The CDR3 length is 15 residues. The data are from a study of blood T cell repertoires in COVID-19. Per the original data handling: Scientists estimated how many nucleated cells there were by amplifying reference gene primers. Clones were sequenced by immunoSEQ multiplex PCR, and TCRdb holds only the in-frame ones, with some missing. V and J calls plus clone size are reproduced from that table; the DNA served to infer D and trimming. The data show around 310,000 clones, with almost 90% seen just once and under 1.1% held by the top ten.

V is TRBV4-3 and J is TRBJ2-1; tentative D call: TRBD1 (5 bases). This TCR derives from a woman aged 40 to 50 with COVID-19, enrolled during active disease. The sequenced sample consisted of peripheral blood. The CDR3 sequence: CASSHGQGSYNEQFF. The CDR3, as DNA: TGCGCCAGCAGCCATGGCCAGGGCTCCTACAATGAGCAGTTCTTC.